The subject of this entry is one T cell receptor (beta chain). The source of the sample is a study of CD8 T cells in Susac syndrome. When the RNA was reverse transcribed, random hexamers were used with an input of about 0.5 to 1 ug. With immunoSEQ multiplex PCR, TCR beta CDR3 was amplified across 54 Vbeta and 13 Jbeta. TCRdb reprocessed the immunoSEQ multiplex PCR reads with MiXCR, giving one entry per CDR3 protein. This sample carries around 150,000 distinct CDR3 sequences, nearly 95% of them seen once, and the ten largest clones take 0.27%. Germline CDR1 is SNHLY and CDR2 is FYNNEI. The CDR3 covers 14 residues. With V trimmed by 6 bases and J by 2 bases, 7 bases remained unmatched.

The receptor was derived from a human donor in good health. The chain combines TRBV2 with TRBJ2-7, with 7 bases that match TRBD2. The sample was CD8+ T cells from PBMCs. As DNA, the CDR3 is TGTGCCAGCAGGTGGCTAGCGGAAACCTACGAGCAGTACTTC. It yields the protein CASRWLAETYEQYF.